What follows describes a single T cell receptor (beta chain). The sample is drawn from a study of blood T cell repertoires in COVID-19. The wider study: Samples representing acute and convalescent COVID-19 were sourced from the United States, Italy and Spain. Nucleic acid was either cDNA or gDNA, and it came from T cells, B-cell-depleted T cells, or PBMCs.

Per the authors' pipeline: It was from reference gene primer amplification that nucleated cell counts were estimated. The table came from immunoSEQ multiplex PCR; TCRdb's copy has only in-frame clones and leaves some out. V, J and clone size were drawn from that table, and D and trimming were deduced from the DNA. The sample shows approximately 92,000 clones, approximately 88% of them seen only once. The V segment lost 2 bases and the J segment 15 bases; nucleotides outside the gene matches: 15. The CDR3 length is 15 residues. Material: peripheral blood. The sequence came from a woman aged 60 to 75 with COVID-19, enrolled during active disease. The chain joins TRBV23-1 to TRBJ2-4; 8 bases line up with TRBD2. TRBV23-1 is noted as an ORF with a role that remains uncertain. The CDR3 DNA follows: TGCGCCAGCAGTCAAGGGTGTCTAGCGGGCGGGATCCGGTACTTC. This encodes CASSQGCLAGGIRYF.